This TCR beta chain was sequenced in a study of T-cell memory formation after mild COVID-19 (dated by TCRdb to 2020 to 2022). Looking at the study overall: Most TCR sequence clusters were specific to one of the two donors. Longitudinal TCRalpha and TCRbeta repertoire sequencing tracked T-cell clones expanding and contracting after mild COVID-19 in two donors. The cohort comprised two young, previously healthy adult volunteers, one female and one male. The paper's findings and limits, for the study overall: Contracting CD4+ clones appeared mostly in the CM and EM memory subsets, whereas CD8+ clones were enriched in EMRA. The study covered only a couple of mild cases, and larger cohorts including severe cases with pre-infection samples were considered necessary. Balanced CD4/CD8 phenotypes were observed for clones contracting from day 15 to 85, whereas a bias towards CD4+ was observed for a second wave of clones expanding from day 15 to 37. Some responding clones were found in pre-infection memory, which suggests that pre-existing cross-reactive memory T cells took part in the SARS-CoV-2 response. Whether the second-wave clones peaking on day 37 were SARS-CoV-2 specific was not confirmed.

The junction shows trimming of 6 bases on V and 7 bases on J, plus 22 bases between the germline ends. The CDR3 spans 16 residues, from the cysteine through the phenylalanine. Only CDR3 DNA remains: 48 bases, in frame from the first base. PBMCs were isolated by Ficoll-Paque density gradient centrifugation. The sequencing machine was an Illumina NovaSeq 6000. cDNA libraries for TCRalpha and TCRbeta were prepared by 5'RACE using constant-segment primers, with sample barcodes and unique molecular identifiers added. Trizol reagent was used to extract RNA from every sample. Libraries were amplified in two PCR steps, with a second sample barcode and Illumina TruSeq adapters added in the second step. Libraries were sequenced on an Illumina NovaSeq with 2 x 150 bp paired-end reads. The original pipeline was this. Demultiplexing of reads and collapsing into UMI-guided consensus sequences were performed with migec v1.2.7. Using mixcr v2.1.11, the UMI consensuses were aligned to TRA and TRB V and J templates and assembled into clonotypes. A clonotype was counted as expanded or contracted only when both edgeR and NoisET called the clonotype significant, with the noise models trained on biological replicates. edgeR calls used a false discovery rate-adjusted p below 0.01 and a log2 fold-change threshold of 1. PCA with hierarchical clustering of max-normalized trajectories of the 1000 most abundant clonotypes was used as exploratory dynamics analysis. The CD4 or CD8 phenotype of responding clones was assigned using the separately sequenced CD4+ and CD8+ repertoires. TCRdb redid the processing of the public reads, applying fastp at Q25 and MiXCR, and retained in-frame beta chains. Under each unique CDR3 protein, matching rows form one entry showing the most common genes and DNA. TCRdb, not the authors, supplied the V and J calls. In all, the sample holds 470,000 or so distinct CDR3 sequences, and roughly 20% of those were seen once. The ten biggest clones cover 8.4% of the sample.

Remarks on this clonotype: This clone's antigen is unknown. No per-base quality is available; no much larger clone lies one base away.

The sequence joins TRBV12-3 or TRBV12-4 to TRBJ2-1; matching of 7 bases hints at TRBD2 as the D gene. The TCR sequence derives from an adult woman who had mild COVID-19 (a few samples of this study predate the infection). The sample titles of this study are shuffled in the database, so cell type and time point are left out; the donor was told from shared clones. The sequencing sample was made of PBMCs or a T cell subset sorted from them (not recorded which). This receptor carries the CDR3 CASRFTRGALRNEQFF. In nucleotides, the sequence is TGTGCCAGCAGATTCACCCGGGGGGCCCTGCGAAATGAGCAGTTCTTC.